This T cell receptor beta chain was identified in a study of early T cells in non-severe SARS-CoV-2 infection. Trimming pared 1 base from V and 4 bases from J, leaving 13 bases between. There are 15 residues in the CDR3. From germline, CDR1 is MGHRA and CDR2 YSYEKL. Individual cDNA molecules received unique molecular identifiers during library preparation. TCRdb itself ran the 5' RACE reads through MiXCR, one entry per CDR3 protein. The table shows tens of thousands of distinct CDR3 sequences, with roughly 15% occurring only once. The sequences come from whole blood, collected at baseline. J is TRBJ2-5 and V is TRBV4-1; D gene ambiguous. The TCR comes from an adult who was a healthcare worker with PCR-confirmed SARS-CoV-2 infection or an uninfected control (not recorded which). The CDR3 is CASSQAAVGAETQYF. In DNA form, the CDR3 reads TGCGCCAGCAGCCAAGCAGCAGTAGGTGCAGAGACCCAGTACTTC.